In this sample, the clone carrying this TCR beta chain turned up once. Its antigen is currently unknown. Some clones are missing from TCRdb's copy, which holds only in-frame ones; the method was immunoSEQ multiplex PCR. Of roughly 100,000 clones listed, 93% are singletons. The data stem from a study of siplizumab effects on memory and regulatory T cells. Study-wide results and caveats: No assignable naive or memory phenotype existed for roughly 80-97% of proliferating CD4+ or CD8+ clones. A major contribution to the alloresponse seemed to be made by naive T cells, which seemed more diverse than memory cells.

Deletions cut 5 bases from V and 2 bases from J, with 10 bases between. Germline values: CDR1 MGHDK, CDR2 SYGVNS. The CDR3 spans 14 residues. V usage is TRBV25-1 and J usage is TRBJ1-5; D is undetermined. The clonotype comes from a human donor in good health. Sequencing was done on a sample of CD4+ T cells sorted from blood. The CDR3 sequence: CASSSALGNQPQHF. DNA of the CDR3: TGTGCCAGCAGTTCGGCTTTGGGCAATCAGCCCCAGCATTTT.